This is a list of T cell receptor beta chains from one sample in a study of blood T cell repertoires in COVID-19. Method: immunoSEQ multiplex PCR; TCRdb's copy keeps in-frame clones and lacks some. The data contain roughly 55,000 clones, around 90% of them singletons. Sequencing was carried out using peripheral blood. The receptors come from a man in his fifties with active COVID-19. Both conserved end residues are trimmed from each CDR3.

j_call	v_call	cdr3_length	cdr3_aa
TRBJ1-3	TRBV7-9	9	ASSFTDSIY
TRBJ2-3	TRBV11-2	13	ASSPSPGSTDTQY
TRBJ2-3	TRBV14	13	ASSRLAGLRDTQY
TRBJ1-1	TRBV7-2	12	ASSSYRGLTEAF
TRBJ1-4	TRBV18	14	ASSPLGLPGGGKLF
TRBJ2-2	TRBV21-1	12	ASSNSGKAGELF
TRBJ1-5	TRBV2	11	ASSGGREQPQH
TRBJ1-1	TRBV10-3	11	ASRPGENTEAF
TRBJ2-3	TRBV9	14	ASSARRGGPPDTQY
TRBJ2-1	TRBV9	10	ASSVDRDEQF
TRBJ1-3	TRBV6-5	10	ASTRVGNTIY
TRBJ2-2	TRBV5-1	12	ASSSLGTSGDLF
TRBJ1-1	TRBV6-1	10	ASSEVQGVAF
TRBJ2-1	TRBV20-1	16	SASLGTSGIKGYNEQF